A selection of T cell receptor beta chains follows, all from one sample in a study of OX40 agonist ivuxolimab in advanced cancers. Clones were read by immunoSEQ multiplex PCR, and TCRdb kept only the in-frame ones, dropping some. The sample records approximately 50,000 clones, about 82% being singletons. The sample consisted of CD4+ or CD8+ T cells sorted from blood, taken in a trial of the OX40 agonist ivuxolimab. The origin of the receptors is an adult with an advanced solid tumor such as melanoma, head and neck, liver or kidney cancer. Each CDR3 is given with its conserved first and last residue. A D gene is named only where the DNA matches it firmly. Clone size appears in some rows only: once, few, many, or a class for an expanded clone.

abundance: NA; j_gene: TRBJ1-3; d_gene: TRBD1; v_gene: TRBV13; CDR3nt: TGTGCCAGCAGCTTATACCGACAGGGGGCGGGTGGAAACACCATATATTTT; CDR3aa: CASSLYRQGAGGNTIYF
abundance: NA; j_gene: TRBJ2-3; d_gene: NA; v_gene: TRBV11-2; CDR3nt: TGTGCCAGCAGCCGTGCAGGGGCTGTTAGTGGTACGCAGTATTTT; CDR3aa: CASSRAGAVSGTQYF
abundance: few; j_gene: TRBJ2-3; d_gene: TRBD2; v_gene: TRBV19; CDR3nt: TGTGCCAGTAGTAGATCTAGCGGGAGCACAGATACGCAGTATTTT; CDR3aa: CASSRSSGSTDTQYF
abundance: once; j_gene: TRBJ2-5; d_gene: TRBD1; v_gene: TRBV7-2; CDR3nt: TGTGCCAGCAGCTTAGAGCCGACAGGGGAGACCCAGTACTTC; CDR3aa: CASSLEPTGETQYF
abundance: NA; j_gene: TRBJ2-7; d_gene: NA; v_gene: TRBV4-3; CDR3nt: TGCGCCAGCAGCCAAGATTTAACAAACGTCCTGGGAACCTACGAGCAGTACTTC; CDR3aa: CASSQDLTNVLGTYEQYF
abundance: few; j_gene: TRBJ2-3; d_gene: NA; v_gene: TRBV2; CDR3nt: TGTGCCAGCAGTGAAGAACGCGGTACGCAGTATTTT; CDR3aa: CASSEERGTQYF
abundance: NA; j_gene: TRBJ1-5; d_gene: NA; v_gene: TRBV27; CDR3nt: TGTGCCAGCATAGGAGGGGGTGGGCCCCAGCATTTT; CDR3aa: CASIGGGGPQHF
abundance: NA; j_gene: TRBJ1-5; d_gene: NA; v_gene: TRBV10-3; CDR3nt: TGTGCCATCAGTGCTCTAGAGGATCAGCCCCAGCATTTT; CDR3aa: CAISALEDQPQHF
abundance: NA; j_gene: TRBJ2-1; d_gene: NA; v_gene: TRBV7-2; CDR3nt: TGTGCCAGCAGCCAGCTAGAGGCCAATGAGCAGTTCTTC; CDR3aa: CASSQLEANEQFF
abundance: NA; j_gene: TRBJ2-3; d_gene: TRBD2; v_gene: TRBV19; CDR3nt: TGTGCCAGTAGACCAACTAGCGGGGGAAGCACAGATACGCAGTATTTT; CDR3aa: CASRPTSGGSTDTQYF
abundance: NA; j_gene: TRBJ2-4; d_gene: NA; v_gene: TRBV7-2; CDR3nt: TGTGCCAGCAGCATCGACAGGTCCATTCAGTACTTC; CDR3aa: CASSIDRSIQYF